This is a list of T cell receptor beta chains from one sample in a study of blood T cell repertoires in COVID-19. Data came from immunoSEQ multiplex PCR; TCRdb stores just in-frame clones and leaves some out. The top ten hold approximately 1.6% of the sample, which has about 320,000 clones, about 91% seen once. The sample was peripheral blood. All receptors derive from a woman in her 30s with COVID-19, enrolled during active disease. Each CDR3 is given with its conserved first and last residue. Each record gives: J gene, D gene, V gene, clone size, CDR3 DNA, CDR3 protein. The D gene is left open where the match is weak. Clone size appears in some rows only: once, few, many, or a class for an expanded clone.

TRBJ1-1,NA,TRBV6-2/TRBV6-3,NA,TGTGCCAGCAGTTCAGAAACGGAAGCTTTCTTT,CASSSETEAFF
TRBJ1-6,TRBD1,TRBV2,NA,TGTGCCAGCAGCGACAGGGGGCGGAATTCACCCCTCCACTTT,CASSDRGRNSPLHF
TRBJ1-1,NA,TRBV6-5,NA,TGTGCCAGCAGTTACTCTGGGACACTGAACACTGAAGCTTTCTTT,CASSYSGTLNTEAFF
TRBJ2-1,NA,TRBV3-1/TRBV3-2,NA,TGTGCCAGCAGCCGGGGGGATGAGCAGTTCTTC,CASSRGDEQFF
TRBJ1-1,TRBD1,TRBV7-9,NA,TGTGCCAGCAGCTTAGGGACAGGGTTCGCTGAAGCTTTCTTT,CASSLGTGFAEAFF
TRBJ2-2,TRBD1,TRBV3-1/TRBV3-2,once,TGTGCCAGCAGCCCCGTGGGTACAGGGGTGTCCGGGGAGCTGTTTTTT,CASSPVGTGVSGELFF
TRBJ1-2,NA,TRBV19,once,TGTGCCAGTTTCCCGACTTCCGGAGGTGACTATGGCTACACCTTC,CASFPTSGGDYGYTF
TRBJ1-1,NA,TRBV28,NA,TGTGCCAGCAGTTCGGCCGGAGAGAACACTGAAGCTTTCTTT,CASSSAGENTEAFF
TRBJ1-1,TRBD1,TRBV3-1/TRBV3-2,NA,TGTGCCAGCAGCCTCAGGGGGAATAGGGCTTTCTTT,CASSLRGNRAFF
TRBJ2-2,TRBD1,TRBV7-7,few,TGTGCTAGCAGCTTAGCAGGGGGCCTGTCCACCGGGGAGCTGTTTTTT,CASSLAGGLSTGELFF
TRBJ2-4,TRBD1,TRBV19,NA,TGTGCCAGTAGTCTCGGACAGGGGCGGGTAAACATTCAGTACTTC,CASSLGQGRVNIQYF
TRBJ2-1,NA,TRBV28,NA,TGTGCCAGCAGTTTACCCCCCAGGGCCCCCTACAATGAGCAGTTCTTC,CASSLPPRAPYNEQFF
TRBJ1-5,NA,TRBV4-1,NA,TGCGCCAGCAGCCAAGACCTGGGACTCAGAAGGCTCAATCAGCCCCAGCATTTT,CASSQDLGLRRLNQPQHF
TRBJ2-5,NA,TRBV6-2/TRBV6-3,NA,TGTGCCAGCAGTACCGGGTTGCAAGAGACCCAGTACTTC,CASSTGLQETQYF
TRBJ1-1,NA,TRBV4-1,NA,TGCGCCAGCAGCCAAAAGCCTTTGACGGGGACTGAAGCTTTCTTT,CASSQKPLTGTEAFF
TRBJ1-6,NA,TRBV6-1,NA,TGTGCCAGCAGTGAGCGGGTCCATAATTCACCCCTCCACTTT,CASSERVHNSPLHF
TRBJ1-5,TRBD1,TRBV10-3,NA,TGTGCCATCAGTCCCGGACAGGCCCGGGAGCCCCAGCATTTT,CAISPGQAREPQHF
TRBJ2-2,TRBD2,TRBV11-2,NA,TGTGCCAGCAGCTCGGGACTAGCTTGGGCCGGGGAGCTGTTTTTT,CASSSGLAWAGELFF
TRBJ2-2,NA,TRBV5-1,NA,TGCGCCAGCAGCTTGTTCGCAGGGCGAAGGGGCGGGGAGCTGTTTTTT,CASSLFAGRRGGELFF
TRBJ1-2,TRBD1,TRBV14,NA,TGTGCCAGCAGCCATACAGGGGGCACTAACTATGGCTACACCTTC,CASSHTGGTNYGYTF
TRBJ1-2,NA,TRBV5-6,NA,TGTGCCAGCAGCCTCGTGGGAGAAGCTAACTATGGCTACACCTTC,CASSLVGEANYGYTF
TRBJ1-2,NA,TRBV2,NA,TGTGCCAGCAGTGGGGGGCCAGGGCTAAGACCTAACTATGGCTACACCTTC,CASSGGPGLRPNYGYTF
TRBJ1-2,NA,TRBV7-2,NA,TGTGCCAGCAGCTTAGGTGGGGGCGTAGGCTACACCTTC,CASSLGGGVGYTF
TRBJ2-1,NA,TRBV30,NA,TGTGCCTGGAGTCCTCCCGGGTCTCGAGAGCAGTTCTTC,CAWSPPGSREQFF
TRBJ2-2,NA,TRBV2,NA,NA,CASSVDELRAGELFF
TRBJ1-3,TRBD1,TRBV4-3,NA,TGCGCCAGCAGCCAAGCTCGCGACAGGGTATTTTCTCACTCTGGAAACACCATATATTTT,CASSQARDRVFSHSGNTIYF
TRBJ1-1,NA,TRBV28,NA,TGTGCCAGCAGTTTATTACAGCCGAACACTGAAGCTTTCTTT,CASSLLQPNTEAFF
TRBJ2-3,TRBD2,TRBV4-2,NA,TGTGCCAGCAGCCTCCTAGCGGGGGGCTCCCCAGATACGCAGTATTTT,CASSLLAGGSPDTQYF
TRBJ2-2,TRBD2,TRBV6-1,NA,TGTGCCAGCAGTGAAGATCCGGGGGGTCTAACCGGGGAGCTGTTTTTT,CASSEDPGGLTGELFF
TRBJ1-6,NA,TRBV4-1,NA,TGCGCCAGCAGCCCAGTGGGACATGCTAATTCACCCCTCCACTTT,CASSPVGHANSPLHF
TRBJ2-2,NA,TRBV7-7,NA,TGTGCCAGCAGCTCGACTTACAGGGAACCGGGCACCGGGGAGCTGTTTTTT,CASSSTYREPGTGELFF
TRBJ2-2,TRBD2,TRBV19,NA,TGTGCCAGTAGTCAGGGACTAGCGCCTCCGAACACCGGGGAGCTGTTTTTT,CASSQGLAPPNTGELFF
TRBJ1-1,NA,TRBV5-4,NA,TGTGCCAGCAGCTTGGGTGGCACAGGGTACACTGAAGCTTTCTTT,CASSLGGTGYTEAFF
TRBJ1-2,TRBD1,TRBV6-5,NA,TGTGCCAGCAGTTACTCAGGACAGGGATTCTATGGCTACACCTTC,CASSYSGQGFYGYTF
TRBJ2-3,NA,TRBV4-3,NA,TGCGCCAGCAGCCAGCGGGGCCAACTGGGAGATACGCAGTATTTT,CASSQRGQLGDTQYF
TRBJ1-5,NA,TRBV7-2,NA,TGTGCCAGCAGCTTAGAGTGGCAGGCGGGCGATCAGCCCCAGCATTTT,CASSLEWQAGDQPQHF
TRBJ2-1,TRBD2,TRBV27,NA,TGTGCCAGCAGTTGGGGGACTAGCGGGGGAGACGAGCAGTTCTTC,CASSWGTSGGDEQFF
TRBJ1-1,NA,TRBV5-6,NA,TGTGCCAGCAGCTACACCCGGGGAGGTGCTGAAGCTTTCTTT,CASSYTRGGAEAFF
TRBJ2-1,NA,TRBV4-3,NA,TGCGCCAGCAGCCAAGGGCTAGTGAGCTACAATGAGCAGTTCTTC,CASSQGLVSYNEQFF
TRBJ2-3,TRBD2,TRBV12-5,NA,TGTGCTAGTGGTGGAACTAGCGGGGGGATCACAGATACGCAGTATTTT,CASGGTSGGITDTQYF
TRBJ2-3,NA,TRBV30,NA,TGTGCCGGGACGGTCGGGGGCACAGATACGCAGTATTTT,CAGTVGGTDTQYF
TRBJ1-2,TRBD1,TRBV19,NA,TGTGCCAGTAGTCGTCCCCAGTCCAGGGGGGACTATGGCTACACCTTC,CASSRPQSRGDYGYTF
TRBJ1-1,TRBD1,TRBV9,NA,TGTGCCAGCAGCGTTGGGACAGCTAAGATGAACACTGAAGCTTTCTTT,CASSVGTAKMNTEAFF
TRBJ2-3,TRBD2,TRBV7-2,once,TGTGCCAGCAGTTTCCCGCCGGGACTAGCGGGGGCACACACAGATACGCAGTATTTT,CASSFPPGLAGAHTDTQYF
TRBJ1-6,NA,TRBV5-6,NA,TGTGCCAGCAAGCGGGACCCTAATTCACCCCTCCACTTT,CASKRDPNSPLHF
TRBJ1-2,TRBD1,TRBV2,NA,TGTGCCAGCAGGGAATATACAGGGGCGGATGGCTACACCTTC,CASREYTGADGYTF
TRBJ2-3,TRBD2,TRBV5-8,NA,TGTGCCAGCAGCGCTCGGGGGGGGGCAGATACGCAGTATTTT,CASSARGGADTQYF
TRBJ1-3,NA,TRBV3-1/TRBV3-2,NA,TGTGCCAGCAGCCATGGCGGGGGGAGCTCTGGAAACACCATATATTTT,CASSHGGGSSGNTIYF
TRBJ1-4,NA,TRBV18,NA,TGTGCCAGCTCACCAGACGCGGGTCCTTTAGAAAAACTGTTTTTT,CASSPDAGPLEKLFF
TRBJ2-6,NA,TRBV5-6,NA,TGTGCCAGCAGCTTGTTCAACTCTGGGGCCAACGTCCTGACTTTC,CASSLFNSGANVLTF
TRBJ2-2,TRBD1,TRBV18,NA,TGTGCCAGCTCACCAGACAGGGCCCCCGGGGAGCTGTTTTTT,CASSPDRAPGELFF
TRBJ2-1,NA,TRBV28,NA,TGTGCCAGCAAAGGGACAACCGGATACAATGAGCAGTTCTTC,CASKGTTGYNEQFF
TRBJ2-4,TRBD1,TRBV28,NA,TGTGCCAGCAGCCGGCAGGGGGCGGGCATTCAGTACTTC,CASSRQGAGIQYF